This TCR beta chain stems from a study of blood T cell repertoires in COVID-19. Study-level background: The samples span acute and convalescent COVID-19 from the United States, Italy and Spain. Sources were T cells, B-cell-depleted T cells, or PBMCs; the material itself was cDNA or gDNA.

V gave up 5 bases and J gave up 10 bases; unmatched junction bases: 7. Germline V gene sequence: CDR1 LGHDT, CDR2 YNNKEL (reference sequence). The CDR3 is 14 residues long. This clone has just one count. The authors' processing: For nucleated cells, counts were estimated from reference gene primer amplification. The assay was immunoSEQ multiplex PCR, and TCRdb's table has in-frame clones only and misses some. The DNA was the basis for D and trimming; V, J and clone size are from that table. The sample holds 250,000 to 300,000 clones, roughly 86% seen once. This TCR was recovered from a man aged 18 to 29 with active or convalescent COVID-19. This sequence joins TRBV3-1 (or the pseudogene TRBV3-2) and TRBJ1-6, with 8 positions matching TRBD1. Sequenced sample: peripheral blood. The CDR3 spells CASSEGQVESPLHF. Here the CDR3 DNA reads TGTGCCAGCAGCGAGGGACAGGTCGAATCACCCCTCCACTTT.